This entry is about one T cell receptor beta chain. Its antigen is still unknown. Base quality data are lacking; no much larger clone is found one base away. This specimen belongs to a study of identifying expanded T cells in peripheral blood (dated by TCRdb to the late 2010s). About the investigation overall: Separate aliquots of the same genomic DNA pool were sequenced to produce technical replicates, and four replicates were compared in pairs.

The immunoSEQ Assay, which relies on bias-controlled multiplex PCR amplification of genomic DNA, was used to profile TCRbeta CDR3 regions. The study's own analysis went as follows. The absolute abundance of each unique TCRbeta CDR3 region was quantified after sequences were collapsed and filtered. Differential abundance was assessed using a binomial (Fisher-equivalent) model and a beta-binomial model in which time-dependent variance fitted from healthy donors was added. Clones with fewer than 5 combined templates were removed, and a clone was called differentially abundant if the clone's Benjamini-Hochberg FDR was below 0.01. In the beta-binomial model, variance was expressed as a function of the total template count across the two samples, in the form v = (b*log(k)+a)^2. This is the immuneACCESS table as TCRdb keeps it, with only in-frame sequences that have V and J called. A part of the clones is gone; compared with another copy, unresolved V genes explain less than half, and the rest is unexplained. The V and J calls and clone size were taken over from that table, and D and trimming were inferred from the DNA. Within this sample are under 100,000 clones, with around 84% of them counted one time only. Just under 4.5% of the sample is in the top ten clones.

Broad study findings and their caveats: Variance in clone template counts between approximately two-week samples significantly increased with total template count across all healthy donors. The beta-binomial model significantly reduced the number of clones called differentially abundant and the false-positive rate across all healthy-donor time intervals. Between technical replicates the binomial model flagged about 1.2 differentially abundant clones, whereas over about 2 weeks the binomial model flagged about 15 and over about 4 weeks approximately 18. The authors expected biological variance in healthy repertoires might increase further over much longer intervals such as months to years.

During the collection period, no infections or other immune events were recorded for the healthy donors. Healthy-donor blood repertoires served as a training cohort to calibrate time-dependent variance in a beta-binomial model of T-cell clone differential abundance. There were some 10 healthy donors in the training cohort, of whom 3 were female and 7 were male. An age range of roughly 29 to 65 years, with an average of around 42 years, was recorded for the donors. Whole blood was collected from each healthy donor at three time points spaced around two weeks apart and obtained from a commercial supplier. For immunosequencing, genomic DNA was extracted from whole blood that had not been sorted. CDR3 length: 15 amino acids, cysteine to phenylalanine. CDR3 DNA only is kept here, 45 bases in frame from base 1. From a lookup of the germline V gene, CDR1 and CDR2 are SGHNT and YENEEA. The junction carries 9 bases between V and J, which are trimmed by 1 base and 0 bases respectively.

Sample: blood. The sequence derives from a person between 18 and 75 years old in good health. The rearrangement joined TRBV11-3 to TRBJ1-1; the D gene is perhaps TRBD1, from 5 matching bases. CDR3 reads: CASSLVTGVNTEAFF. The base sequence is TGTGCCAGCAGCTTAGTCACAGGAGTGAACACTGAAGCTTTCTTT.